This T cell receptor (beta chain) was observed in a study of blood T cell repertoires in COVID-19. Overall study context: The study drew acute and convalescent COVID-19 samples from the United States, Italy and Spain. PBMCs, B-cell-depleted T cells, or T cells provided the cDNA or gDNA that made up the material.

Source study methods: Reference gene primers were amplified, and this amplification served to estimate nucleated cell counts. The method was immunoSEQ multiplex PCR; TCRdb's version includes in-frame clones alone and lacks a portion of them. For V, J and clone size, that table is used; D and trimming come from the DNA. The sample contains approximately 100,000 clones, roughly 85% of which appear only once. CDR3 size: 17 residues. The germline V gene has CDR1 MNHEY and CDR2 SVGEGT. Trimming took off 2 bases at V and 0 bases at J, with 14 bases between the two ends. This chain joins TRBV6-2 or TRBV6-3 and TRBJ1-5; D is undetermined. This clonotype originated in a human donor in a cohort sampled during active COVID-19. Sequenced sample: peripheral blood. The CDR3 here is CASSYAAETYSNQPQHF. CDR3 bases: TGTGCCAGCAGTTACGCGGCGGAAACCTATAGCAATCAGCCCCAGCATTTT.